This TCR beta chain was captured by sequencing in a study of Graves' ophthalmopathy and Graves' hyperthyroidism. Amplification of TCR beta CDR3 regions used RNA transcripts. RT-PCR with HTBI primers came first, then second-round multiplex PCR. TCRdb passed the multiplex PCR reads through MiXCR, listing each CDR3 protein once. Here the sample spans roughly 39,000 distinct CDR3 sequences, 50% being singletons. In this sample, this clonotype turned up many times. Its matching antigen is unknown. Study conclusions and caveats: The model forecast ophthalmopathy progression, reaching 70.59% sensitivity and 72% to 80% specificity.

Being free of ophthalmopathy for 18 months of follow-up defined stable hyperthyroidism. Included hyperthyroidism patients were aged 18 to 65 and newly diagnosed (under 2 months' duration). It was on clinical symptoms, serum thyroxine, TRAb, thyroid ultrasound and orbital computed tomography that diagnosis relied. CDR1 is SQVTM and CDR2 is ANQGSEA in the germline V gene. CDR3 size: 14 residues. Trimming removed 7 bases from V and 3 bases from J; junction bases left unmatched: 9. Sequenced: peripheral blood. This chain links TRBV29-1 with TRBJ2-1; 7 bases are shared with TRBD1. This TCR derives from an adult woman with stable Graves' hyperthyroidism. CDR3 sequence (DNA): TGCAGCGCTACGACAGGGTGGGACTACAATGAGCAGTTCTTC. It specifies CSATTGWDYNEQFF.